In its sample, the clone carrying this T cell receptor (beta chain) was seen many times. The data were taken from a study of Graves' ophthalmopathy and Graves' hyperthyroidism. Germline V gene sequence: CDR1 SEHNR, CDR2 FQNEAQ (reference sequence). V shed 5 bases and J 3 bases; nucleotides not matched to a gene: 8. This CDR3 region has 16 residues. As the template, RNA transcripts were used to amplify TCR beta CDR3 regions. HTBI primers primed a first-round RT-PCR, and a second-round multiplex PCR followed. MiXCR, applied by TCRdb to the multiplex PCR reads, yields one record per CDR3 protein. The table lists hundreds of thousands of distinct CDR3 sequences, around 40% of them singletons.

This receptor was taken from an adult man with Graves' ophthalmopathy. V gene TRBV7-9 combines with J gene TRBJ2-2; 8 positions match TRBD1. Sequenced input: peripheral blood. The CDR3 DNA is TGTGCCAGCAGCCTACAGACAGGGGCGTACACCGGGGAGCTGTTTTTT. Amino acids: CASSLQTGAYTGELFF.